This passage covers 3 T cell receptor beta chains from one sample sequenced in a study of metastatic and nonmetastatic thyroid tumors. TCRdb recomputed clones from the PCR reads via MiXCR. Counted here are 45,000 to 65,000 clones, approximately 15% occurring once; the ten biggest clones make up roughly 3%. No treatment of any kind had been given to any patient before thyroid surgery. The sequenced sample consisted of blood. The receptors were sampled from a female donor with papillary thyroid cancer or a benign thyroid nodule (not recorded which). Some clones in this sample may be carry-over from other donors' samples.

In regard to this clone: This may be a read error: a much more frequent sequence differs by one nucleotide. The chain has TRBV25-1 and TRBJ1-4; a possible D gene is TRBD1 (6 bases). Trimming pared 1 base from V and 5 bases from J, leaving 17 bases between. CDR1 is MGHDK, CDR2 SYGVNS, per germline. CDR3 size: 17 residues. The chain's CDR3 is CASSEWGQGGRNEKLFF. The CDR3 DNA is TGTGCCAGCAGTGAATGGGGCCAAGGGGGAAGGAATGAAAAACTGTTTTTT. The full variable domain, completed using reference TRBV25-1 and TRBJ1-4, is EADIYQTPRYLVIGTGKKITLECSQTMGHDKMYWYQQDPGMELHLIHYSYGVNSTEKGDLSSESTVSRIRTEHFPLTLESARPSHTSQYLCASSEWGQGGRNEKLFFGSGTQLSVL.

This sequence joins TRBV28 and TRBJ2-5; D is undetermined. Germline CDR1 and CDR2: MDHEN and SYDVKM. The V and J ends lost 7 bases and 5 bases respectively, with 17 bases between them. CDR3 length equals 14 residues. The CDR3 DNA reads TGTGCCAGCATTCCCTCACTGGCGTTGGAGACCCAGTACTTC. It translates to CASIPSLALETQYF.

At least ten counts were recorded for this clone. The chain recombines TRBV15 with TRBJ2-1; D is perhaps TRBD2 (6 bases). CDR1 is LNHNV, CDR2 YYDKDF, per germline (reference sequence). Trimming took 2 bases from V and 3 from J, leaving 11 bases between them. The CDR3 extends over 15 amino acids. The CDR3: CATSRSRDFYNEQFF. The CDR3 coding sequence is TGTGCCACCAGCAGATCGAGGGACTTCTACAATGAGCAGTTCTTC.